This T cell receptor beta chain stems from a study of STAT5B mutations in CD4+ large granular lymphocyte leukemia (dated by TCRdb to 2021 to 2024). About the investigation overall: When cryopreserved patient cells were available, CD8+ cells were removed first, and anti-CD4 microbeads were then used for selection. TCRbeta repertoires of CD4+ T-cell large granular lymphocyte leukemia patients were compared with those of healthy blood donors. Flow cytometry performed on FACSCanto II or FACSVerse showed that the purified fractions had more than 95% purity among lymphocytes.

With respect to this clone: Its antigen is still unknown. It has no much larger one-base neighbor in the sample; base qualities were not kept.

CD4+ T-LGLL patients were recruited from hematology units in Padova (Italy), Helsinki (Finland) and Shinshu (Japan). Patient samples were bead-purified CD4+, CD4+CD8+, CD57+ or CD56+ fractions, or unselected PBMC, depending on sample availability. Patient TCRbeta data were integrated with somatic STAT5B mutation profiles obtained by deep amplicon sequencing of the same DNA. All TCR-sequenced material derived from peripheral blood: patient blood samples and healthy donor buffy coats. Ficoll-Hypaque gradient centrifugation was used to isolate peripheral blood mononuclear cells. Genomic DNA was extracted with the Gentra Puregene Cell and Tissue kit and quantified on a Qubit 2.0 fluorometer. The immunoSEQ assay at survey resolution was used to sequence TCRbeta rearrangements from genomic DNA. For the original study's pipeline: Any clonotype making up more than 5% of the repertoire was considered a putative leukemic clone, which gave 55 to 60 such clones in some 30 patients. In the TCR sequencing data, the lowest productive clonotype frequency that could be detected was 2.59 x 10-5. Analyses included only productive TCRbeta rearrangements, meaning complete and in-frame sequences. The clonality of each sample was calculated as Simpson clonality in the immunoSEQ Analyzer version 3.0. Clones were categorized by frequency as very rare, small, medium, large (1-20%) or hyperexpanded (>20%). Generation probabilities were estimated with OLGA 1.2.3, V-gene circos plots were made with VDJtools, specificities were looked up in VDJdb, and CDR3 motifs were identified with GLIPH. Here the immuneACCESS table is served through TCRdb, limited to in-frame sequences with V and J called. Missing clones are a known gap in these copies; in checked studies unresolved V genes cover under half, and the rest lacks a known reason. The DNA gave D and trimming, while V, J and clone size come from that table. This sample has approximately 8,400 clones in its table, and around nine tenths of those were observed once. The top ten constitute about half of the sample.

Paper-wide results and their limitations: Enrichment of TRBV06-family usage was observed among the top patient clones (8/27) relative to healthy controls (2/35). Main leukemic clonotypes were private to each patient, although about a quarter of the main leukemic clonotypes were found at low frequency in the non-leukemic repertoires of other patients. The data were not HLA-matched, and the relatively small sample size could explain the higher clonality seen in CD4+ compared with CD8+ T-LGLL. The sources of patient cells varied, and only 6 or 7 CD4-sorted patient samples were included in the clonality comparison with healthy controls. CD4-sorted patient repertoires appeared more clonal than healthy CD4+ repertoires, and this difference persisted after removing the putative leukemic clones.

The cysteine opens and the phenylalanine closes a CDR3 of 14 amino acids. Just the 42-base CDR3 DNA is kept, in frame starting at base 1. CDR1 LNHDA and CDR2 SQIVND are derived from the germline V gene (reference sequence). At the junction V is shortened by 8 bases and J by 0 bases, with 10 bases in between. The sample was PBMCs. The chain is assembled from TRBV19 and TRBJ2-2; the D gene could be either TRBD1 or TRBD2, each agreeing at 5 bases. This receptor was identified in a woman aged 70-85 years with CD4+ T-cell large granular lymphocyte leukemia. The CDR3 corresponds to CASSGAANTGELFF. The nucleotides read TGTGCCAGTTCCGGGGCAGCGAACACCGGGGAGCTGTTTTTT.